This T cell receptor (beta chain) appears in the sequencing data of a study of molecular identifiers for immune sequencing clone quantification. Study-level results: In naive cells, clones above 20 RNA copies held under 1% of molecules, whereas in effector cells they held over 97%. Investigators reportedly could detect spiked Jurkat TCR RNA from one cell among approximately 1.1 million naive cells.

The bulk TCR libraries were made with methods described before and with listed TCR primers. TCRdb used MiXCR to reprocess the PCR reads, holding one entry per CDR3 protein. The table lists about 500,000 distinct CDR3 sequences, 20% to 25% of them singletons, with 0.7% to 1% in the top ten. A remark on this clonotype: Its cognate antigen is unknown.

Sorting recovered naive CD8 T cells on a CD8+CD4-CCR7+CD45RA+ profile. The CDR3 totals 17 residues. The V and J ends lost 0 bases and 6 bases respectively, with 19 bases between them. CDR1 is LGHNA and CDR2 is YSLEER in the germline V gene. The sequencing sample was made of naive CD8+ T cells from blood, with Jurkat cell RNA spiked in. Subset given: FACS-sorted CD8+CD4-CCR7+CD45RA+ naive T cells. This sequence was found in a human donor in good health. Some libraries in this study had Jurkat cell RNA spiked in. This chain uses TRBV4-3 with TRBJ2-3; tentatively, D is TRBD2 (7 bases). In DNA form, the CDR3 reads TGCGCCAGCAGCCAAGATAGCCCAGTGGGGGGGCCGGATACGCAGTATTTT. It codes for CASSQDSPVGGPDTQYF.